The T cell receptor (beta chain) under discussion was sequenced for a study of CXCR3-negative and CXCR3-positive naive CD8 T cells. The germline CDR1 and CDR2 sequences are SNHLY and FYNNEI. CDR3 length equals 16 residues. UMI-labeled 5' RACE TRB cDNA libraries were prepared from the cells. TCRdb reworked the 5' RACE reads into one entry per CDR3 protein, no DNA. In all, the sample yields 140,000 to 150,000 distinct CDR3 sequences. In regard to this clonotype: Its antigen is not identified.

Whole-study findings and limits: Both naive subsets showed comparably high diversity, and memory CD8+ cells showed much lower diversity. CXCR3-positive naive cells had TRB CDR3s that were more hydrophobic than CXCR3-negative naive cells had.

The sample was naive CXCR3+ CD8+ T cells from blood. Subset denoted: CD45RO-CCR7+CD27+CD95- naive CD8+ T cells expressing CXCR3 (TNR3+). This clonotype was sampled from a human donor in good health. Some clones in this sample may be carry-over from other donors' samples. The chain uses TRBV2 and TRBJ2-3; TCRdb's assignment of TRBD1 cannot be checked, as there is no DNA. The CDR3 here is CASSERSGGLRDTQYF.